This T cell receptor beta chain derives from a study of response to subunit inactivated influenza vaccine. This clonotype was counted between two and nine times. With 4 bases removed from V and 1 base from J, the gap between germline ends came to 17 bases. The CDR3 consists of 17 residues. TCRdb re-analysed the RT-PCR reads in MiXCR, keeping a single row per CDR3 protein. The table shows under 800,000 distinct CDR3 sequences, with approximately 15% occurring only once. The source was PBMCs from blood, collected around two weeks before vaccination. The TCR sequence derives from a man aged 45-60 years who received an inactivated influenza vaccine. The chain recombines TRBV12-3 or TRBV12-4 with TRBJ2-4; D possibly corresponds to TRBD1 (6 bases). CDR3 coding DNA: TGTGCCAGCAGTTCATCCGGCTACAGGGAGGCCAAAAACATTCAGTACTTC. Protein: CASSSSGYREAKNIQYF.